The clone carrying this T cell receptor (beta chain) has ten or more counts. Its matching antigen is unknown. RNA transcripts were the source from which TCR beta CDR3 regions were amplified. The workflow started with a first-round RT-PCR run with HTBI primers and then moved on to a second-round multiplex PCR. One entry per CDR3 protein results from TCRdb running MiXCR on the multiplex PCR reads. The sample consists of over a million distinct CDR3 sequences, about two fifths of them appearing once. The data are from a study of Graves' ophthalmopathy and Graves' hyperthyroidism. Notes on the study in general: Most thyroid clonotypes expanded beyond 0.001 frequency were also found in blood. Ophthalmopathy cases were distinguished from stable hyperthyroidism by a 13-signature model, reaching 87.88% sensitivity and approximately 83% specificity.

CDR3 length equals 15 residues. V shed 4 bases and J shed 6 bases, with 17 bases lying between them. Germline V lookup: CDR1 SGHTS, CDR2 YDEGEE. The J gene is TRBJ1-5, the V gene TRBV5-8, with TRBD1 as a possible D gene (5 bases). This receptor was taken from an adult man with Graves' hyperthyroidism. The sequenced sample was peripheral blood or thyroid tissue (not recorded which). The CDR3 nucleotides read TGTGCCAGCAGCACCATCGGGGGTGTCAGTCAGCCCCAGCATTTT. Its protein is CASSTIGGVSQPQHF.